Presented here are 11 T cell receptor beta chains from one specimen sequenced in a study of T cells after yellow fever vaccination. MiXCR, applied by TCRdb to the 5' RACE reads, yields one record per CDR3 protein. The table has more than 300,000 distinct CDR3 sequences, around 6.8% seen once. Sequences were derived from PBMCs, sampled more than 40 days after the first yellow fever vaccination. The receptors here all came from a man between 18 and 35 years old who received the YFV17D yellow fever vaccine.

V is TRBV5-5 and J is TRBJ1-4; D gene uncertain. The germline CDR1 and CDR2 sequences are SGHKS and YYEKEE (reference sequence). This CDR3 is 15 amino acids long. Trimming shortened V by 8 bases and J by 7 bases, and 21 bases separated the two germline ends. CDR3 amino acids: CASTNTWAGSEKLFF. CDR3 DNA: TGTGCCAGTACCAACACCTGGGCCGGGAGTGAAAAACTGTTTTTT. The variable domain in full, with the rest retrieved from reference TRBV5-5 and TRBJ1-4, is DAGVTQSPTHLIKTRGQQVTLRCSPISGHKSVSWYQQVLGQGPQFIFQYYEKEERGRGNFPDRFSARQFPNYSSELNVNALLLGDSALYLCASTNTWAGSEKLFFGSGTQLSVL.

The chain is built from TRBV29-1 and TRBJ2-3, with TRBD1 as a possible D gene (5 bases). Germline CDR1 and CDR2: SQVTM and ANQGSEA. The CDR3 loop spans 15 amino acids. V was trimmed by 7 bases and J by 0 bases, leaving 17 bases between them. In nucleotides, the CDR3 is TGCAGCGGCTCGCCAGGGCGAACTAGCACAGATACGCAGTATTTT. Translating gives CSGSPGRTSTDTQYF.

In its sample, this clonotype was seen many times. CDR3 sequence: CASSQAPGSPLHF. For the CDR3, the DNA is TGTGCCAGCAGCCAAGCCCCTGGTTCACCCCTCCACTTT. V usage is TRBV3-1 and J usage is TRBJ1-6; D is ambiguous. This CDR3 contains 13 residues. From germline, CDR1 is LGHDT and CDR2 YNNKEL (reference sequence). The ends were cut back, 1 base at V and 9 bases at J, with 7 bases in the middle.

This clonotype has just a few counts. CDR3 sequence reads: CASRYDRVLDYGYTF. The CDR3 DNA is TGTGCCAGTAGATATGACAGAGTTCTTGACTATGGCTACACCTTC. V and J are TRBV19 and TRBJ1-2; D might be TRBD1 (5 bases). This CDR3 region has 15 residues. The V end was cut by 6 bases, the J end by 3 bases, with 17 bases between. Germline lookup yields CDR1 LNHDA and CDR2 SQIVND (reference sequence).

This clonotype was found a few times. This chain links TRBV12-3 or TRBV12-4 with TRBJ2-7; 7 nucleotides align to TRBD1. The CDR3 length is 15 residues. V lost 1 base and J lost 0; bases outside the gene matches: 3. Here the CDR3 reads CASSLEGASSYEQYF. The CDR3 nucleotides are TGTGCCAGCAGTTTAGAGGGGGCCAGCTCCTACGAGCAGTACTTC.

This chain links TRBV7-2 with TRBJ2-1; 8 positions agree with TRBD2. This CDR3 region has 15 residues. V was pared by 1 base and J by 7 bases, with 6 bases of the junction left unmatched. The germline V gene encodes CDR1 SGHTA and CDR2 FQGNSA. The CDR3 loop is CASSLVVGGANEQFF. The CDR3 DNA reads TGTGCCAGCAGCTTAGTTGTCGGGGGGGCAAATGAGCAGTTCTTC. The complete variable domain, with remaining parts taken from reference TRBV7-2 and TRBJ2-1, reads GAGVSQSPSNKVTEKGKDVELRCDPISGHTALYWYRQSLGQGLEFLIYFQGNSAPDKSGLPSDRFSAERTGGSVSTLTIQRTQQEDSAVYLCASSLVVGGANEQFFGPGTRLTVL.

This clonotype was picked up many times. The rearrangement links TRBV6-1 to TRBJ2-2; weak D call: TRBD2 (6 bases). The V and J ends lost 7 bases and 5 bases respectively, with 14 bases between them. Germline V lookup: CDR1 MNHNS, CDR2 SASEGT. CDR3 length: 14 residues. The CDR3 loop reads CASKASVGTGELFF. CDR3 DNA: TGTGCCAGCAAGGCTAGCGTCGGGACCGGGGAGCTGTTTTTT.

On this clonotype itself: A much larger clonotype is one base distant, so this may be a read error. This chain joins TRBV11-2 and TRBJ2-1; D may be TRBD2 (6 bases). The CDR3 runs 13 residues. Germline CDR1 SGHAT, CDR2 FQNNGV. The CDR3 protein is CASSRPGVGEQSF. In DNA form, the CDR3 reads TGTGCCAGCAGCCGCCCGGGGGTCGGTGAGCAGTCCTTC.

This clonotype was seen many times. The chain links TRBV7-9 to TRBJ2-3; 10 positions match TRBD2. CDR1 and CDR2 (germline): SEHNR, FQNEAQ (reference sequence). With 7 bases clipped from V and 2 bases from J, the junction kept 6 bases outside the gene matches. CDR3 length: 15 residues. As DNA, the CDR3 is TGTGCCAGCACCGGAGCGGGGGGGAACACAGATACGCAGTATTTT. It specifies CASTGAGGNTDTQYF.

With regard to this clonotype: This may come from a read error, since a much larger clone is one base off. The J gene is TRBJ1-1, the V gene TRBV6-5; a possible D gene is TRBD1 (5 bases). The CDR3 contains 14 residues. Germline V gene data show CDR1 as MNHEY and CDR2 as SVGAGI. Here the CDR3 reads CASSSHAGNTKAFF. The CDR3, as DNA: TGTGCCAGCAGTTCCCATGCAGGGAACACTAAAGCTTTCTTT.

The CDR3 spells CASSGELVPYEQYF. The CDR3 DNA is TGTGCCAGCAGTGGAGAACTAGTCCCCTACGAGCAGTACTTC. The chain links TRBV2 to TRBJ2-7; tentatively, D is TRBD2 (5 bases). This CDR3 is 14 amino acids long. Trimming left V 4 bases short and J 2 bases short, with 12 bases between. Germline CDR1 and CDR2: SNHLY and FYNNEI.